This TCR beta chain is from a study of blood T cell repertoires in COVID-19. On the study more broadly: Donors in the United States, Italy and Spain gave samples during acute or convalescent COVID-19.

CDR1 is SGHTA, CDR2 FQGTGA, per germline. CDR3 length equals 14 residues. Trimming took 5 bases from V and 4 from J; bases not matched to a gene: 6. A few counts support this clone. Generated by immunoSEQ multiplex PCR, the TCRdb table keeps only in-frame clones and is missing some. The data show roughly 250,000 clones, about 87% seen once. The sequence was collected from a woman between 50 and 59 years old with acute or convalescent COVID-19. Sequencing used peripheral blood. This chain connects TRBV7-3 to TRBJ2-7; 9 bases agree with TRBD2. CDR3 sequence: CASSPGGRGYEQYF. The DNA of the CDR3 is TGTGCCAGCAGCCCCGGCGGGAGGGGATACGAGCAGTACTTC.